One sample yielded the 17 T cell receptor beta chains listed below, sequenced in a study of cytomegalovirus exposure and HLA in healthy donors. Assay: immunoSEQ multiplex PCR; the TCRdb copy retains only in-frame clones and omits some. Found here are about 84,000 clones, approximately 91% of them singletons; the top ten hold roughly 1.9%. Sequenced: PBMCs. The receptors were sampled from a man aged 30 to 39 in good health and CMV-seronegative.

For the CDR3, the DNA is TGTGCCTGGAATGACGGCAGGGCAGGACGTGAAAAACTGTTTTTT. It translates to CAWNDGRAGREKLFF. The V gene is TRBV30, the J gene TRBJ1-4, with a tentative D call TRBD1 (5 bases). Trimming pared 4 bases from V and 7 bases from J, leaving 19 bases between. The CDR3 sequence is 15 residues long. The germline gives CDR1 GTSNPN, CDR2 SVGIG (reference sequence).

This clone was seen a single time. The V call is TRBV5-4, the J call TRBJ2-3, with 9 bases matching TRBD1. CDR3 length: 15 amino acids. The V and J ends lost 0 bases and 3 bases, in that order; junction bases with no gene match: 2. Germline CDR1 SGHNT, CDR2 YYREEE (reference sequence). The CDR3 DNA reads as TGTGCCAGCAGCTTGGACAGGGGGCGGACAGATACGCAGTATTTT. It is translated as CASSLDRGRTDTQYF.

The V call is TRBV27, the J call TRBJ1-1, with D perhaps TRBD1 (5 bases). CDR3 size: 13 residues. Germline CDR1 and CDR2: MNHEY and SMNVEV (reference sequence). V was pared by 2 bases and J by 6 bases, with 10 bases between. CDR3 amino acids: CASSLRGGAEAFF. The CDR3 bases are TGTGCCAGCAGTTTACGCGGGGGGGCTGAAGCTTTCTTT.

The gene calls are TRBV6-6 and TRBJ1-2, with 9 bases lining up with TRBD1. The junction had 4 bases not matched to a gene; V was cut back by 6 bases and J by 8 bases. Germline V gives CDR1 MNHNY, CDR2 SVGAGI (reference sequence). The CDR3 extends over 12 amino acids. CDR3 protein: CASREDRGGYTF. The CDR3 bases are TGTGCCAGCAGAGAGGACAGGGGAGGCTACACCTTC.

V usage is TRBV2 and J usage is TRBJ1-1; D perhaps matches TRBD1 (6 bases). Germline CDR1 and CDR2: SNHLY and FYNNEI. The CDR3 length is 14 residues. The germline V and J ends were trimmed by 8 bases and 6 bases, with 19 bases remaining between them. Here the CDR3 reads CASGLTGFSAEAFF. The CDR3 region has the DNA TGTGCCAGCGGCCTGACAGGCTTTTCTGCTGAAGCTTTCTTT.

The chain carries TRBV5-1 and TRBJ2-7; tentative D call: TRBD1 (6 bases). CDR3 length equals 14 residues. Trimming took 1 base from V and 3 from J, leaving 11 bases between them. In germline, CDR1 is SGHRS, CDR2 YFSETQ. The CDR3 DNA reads TGCGCCAGCAGCTTGTTTTCAGGGGACTACGAGCAGTACTTC. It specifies CASSLFSGDYEQYF.

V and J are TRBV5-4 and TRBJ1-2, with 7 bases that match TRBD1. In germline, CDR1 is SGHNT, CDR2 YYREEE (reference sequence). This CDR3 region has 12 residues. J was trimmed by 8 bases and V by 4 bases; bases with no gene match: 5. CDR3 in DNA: TGTGCCAGCAGCGCACAGGGGAAGGGCTACACCTTC. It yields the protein CASSAQGKGYTF.

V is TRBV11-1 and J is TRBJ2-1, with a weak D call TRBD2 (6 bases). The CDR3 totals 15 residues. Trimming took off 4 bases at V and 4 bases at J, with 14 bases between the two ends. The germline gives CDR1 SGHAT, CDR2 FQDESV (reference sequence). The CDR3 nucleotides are TGTGCCAGCAGCTCAAAGCGGGCCCGATACAATGAGCAGTTCTTC. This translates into CASSSKRARYNEQFF.

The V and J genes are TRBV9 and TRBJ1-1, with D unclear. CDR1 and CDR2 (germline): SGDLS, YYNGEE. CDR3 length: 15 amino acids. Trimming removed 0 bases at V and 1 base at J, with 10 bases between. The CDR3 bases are TGTGCCAGCAGCGTAGTTTCAGGATGGAACACTGAAGCTTTCTTT. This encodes CASSVVSGWNTEAFF.

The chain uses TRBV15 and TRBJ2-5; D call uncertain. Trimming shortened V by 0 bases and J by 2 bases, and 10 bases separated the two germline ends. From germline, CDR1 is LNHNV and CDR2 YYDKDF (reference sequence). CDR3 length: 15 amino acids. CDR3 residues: CATSRDLGQQETQYF. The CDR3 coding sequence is TGTGCCACCAGCAGAGATCTTGGCCAGCAAGAGACCCAGTACTTC.

In DNA, the CDR3 is TGTGCCAGCAGTGAACAGCCGAACCAAGAGACCCAGTACTTC. As protein: CASSEQPNQETQYF. The chain employs TRBV6-5 and TRBJ2-5; D gene unclear. Looked up from germline, CDR1 is MNHEY and CDR2 is SVGAGI. The CDR3 has 14 amino acids. Trimming took 5 bases from V and 0 from J, leaving 10 bases between them.

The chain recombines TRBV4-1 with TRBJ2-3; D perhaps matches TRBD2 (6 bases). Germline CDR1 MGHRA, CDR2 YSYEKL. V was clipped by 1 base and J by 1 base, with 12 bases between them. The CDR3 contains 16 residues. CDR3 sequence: CASSQGSGLRTDTQYF. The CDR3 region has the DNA TGCGCCAGCAGCCAAGGTTCAGGACTACGCACAGATACGCAGTATTTT.

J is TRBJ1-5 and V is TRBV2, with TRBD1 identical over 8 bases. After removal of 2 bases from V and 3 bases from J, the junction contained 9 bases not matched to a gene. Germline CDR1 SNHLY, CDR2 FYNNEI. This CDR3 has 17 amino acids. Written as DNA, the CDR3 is TGTGCCAGCAGTGAATTGTCCCCGGACAGGGTCAATCAGCCCCAGCATTTT. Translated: CASSELSPDRVNQPQHF.

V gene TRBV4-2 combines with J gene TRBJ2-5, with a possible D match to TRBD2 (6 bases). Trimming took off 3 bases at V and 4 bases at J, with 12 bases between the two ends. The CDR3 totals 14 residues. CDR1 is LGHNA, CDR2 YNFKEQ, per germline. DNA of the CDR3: TGTGCCAGCAGCCAGGCGGGGTTAGGAGAGACCCAGTACTTC. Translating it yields CASSQAGLGETQYF.

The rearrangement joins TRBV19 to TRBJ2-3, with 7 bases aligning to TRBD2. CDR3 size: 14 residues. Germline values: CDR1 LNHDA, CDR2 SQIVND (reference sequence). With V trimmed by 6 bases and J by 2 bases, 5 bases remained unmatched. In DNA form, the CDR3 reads TGTGCCAGTAGGACTAGCCGATACACAGATACGCAGTATTTT. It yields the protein CASRTSRYTDTQYF.

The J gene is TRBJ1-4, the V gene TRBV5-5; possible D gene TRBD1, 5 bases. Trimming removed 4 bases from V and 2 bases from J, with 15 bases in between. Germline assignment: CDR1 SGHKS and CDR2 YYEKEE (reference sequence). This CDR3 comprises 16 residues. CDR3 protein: CASSGSGLGTNEKLFF. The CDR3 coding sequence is TGTGCCAGCAGCGGCTCAGGGCTAGGGACTAATGAAAAACTGTTTTTT.

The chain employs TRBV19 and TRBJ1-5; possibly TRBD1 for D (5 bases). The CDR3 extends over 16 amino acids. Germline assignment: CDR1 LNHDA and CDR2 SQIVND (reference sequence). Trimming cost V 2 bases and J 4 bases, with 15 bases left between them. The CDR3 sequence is CASSISFRGGNQPQHF. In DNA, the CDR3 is TGTGCCAGTAGTATAAGCTTTCGGGGGGGAAATCAGCCCCAGCATTTT. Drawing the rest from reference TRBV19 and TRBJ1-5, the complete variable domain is DGGITQSPKYLFRKEGQNVTLSCEQNLNHDAMYWYRQDPGQGLRLIYYSQIVNDFQKGDIAEGYSVSREKKESFPLTVTSAQKNPTAFYLCASSISFRGGNQPQHFGDGTRLSIL.